What follows are 30 T cell receptor beta chains derived from one specimen sequenced in a study of read filtering for tumor transcriptome and immune sequencing. Molecular barcoded adaptors covering alpha/delta and beta/gamma chains were used on 400 ng RNA. TCRdb itself ran the reads through MiXCR, one entry per CDR3 protein. The sample consists of roughly 82,000 distinct CDR3 sequences, about 12% of them appearing once. The sample comprised a population of CD138-negative cells sorted from bone marrow. The receptors were sampled from a donor aged 40 or over with multiple myeloma.

In its sample, this clonotype was seen many times. The chain recombines TRBV7-6 with TRBJ2-1, with D perhaps matching TRBD1 or TRBD2 (5 bases each). V shed 5 bases and J shed 5 bases, with 7 bases lying between them. Per germline, CDR1 SGHVS and CDR2 FNYEAQ. The CDR3 is 12 residues long. This chain's CDR3 is CASSRGDNEQFF. The CDR3 DNA sequence: TGTGCCAGCAGCAGGGGAGACAATGAGCAGTTCTTC.

The chain couples TRBV24-1 to TRBJ1-5; D not resolved. The CDR3 is made up of 14 amino acids. The germline gives CDR1 KGHDR, CDR2 SFDVKD. Trimming removed 4 bases from V and 4 bases from J, with 10 bases in between. CDR3 DNA sequence: TGTGCCACCAGTGAAGGGCAGCGTAATCAGCCCCAGCATTTT. Protein: CATSEGQRNQPQHF.

This clonotype was seen many times. The V call is TRBV20-1, the J call TRBJ2-1; D is perhaps TRBD1 or TRBD2 (6 bases each). The germline V gene encodes CDR1 DFQATT and CDR2 SNEGSKA (reference sequence). Trimming removed 0 bases at V and 9 bases at J, with 24 bases between. The CDR3 runs 17 residues. The CDR3 nucleotides are TGCAGTGCTAGAGATCGGAGGGGGTTCGCCAGAGGTAGTGAGCAGTTCTTC. Protein: CSARDRRGFARGSEQFF.

V gene TRBV19 combines with J gene TRBJ1-5, with TRBD1 identical over 8 bases. Germline values: CDR1 LNHDA, CDR2 SQIVND (reference sequence). After removal of 4 bases from V and 0 bases from J, the junction contained 8 bases not matched to a gene. The CDR3 is 17 residues long. CDR3 loop: CASSRTGPTTSNQPQHF. DNA for the CDR3: TGTGCCAGTAGTAGGACAGGGCCCACCACTAGCAATCAGCCCCAGCATTTT.

This clonotype was detected many times. The J gene is TRBJ2-5, the V gene TRBV28, with D hard to call. The CDR3 length is 14 residues. Trimming stripped 3 bases from V and 4 bases from J, with 12 bases between. Germline-derived CDR1 and CDR2 are MDHEN and SYDVKM. The CDR3 loop reads CASSLDQTRETQYF. The CDR3, as DNA: TGTGCCAGCAGTTTGGACCAAACCAGAGAGACCCAGTACTTC.

This clonotype was recorded at least ten times. This chain uses TRBV11-2 with TRBJ2-1; tentatively, D is TRBD1 (6 bases). Germline V gene sequence: CDR1 SGHAT, CDR2 FQNNGV. V lost 5 bases to trimming and J lost 8 bases, with 16 bases between them. The length of the CDR3 is 14 residues. CDR3 amino acids: CASSPSTGYYEQFF. The CDR3, as DNA: TGTGCCAGCAGCCCCTCGACAGGTTACTATGAGCAGTTCTTC. Combining the CDR3 with reference TRBV11-2 and TRBJ2-1 gives the whole variable domain EAGVAQSPRYKIIEKRQSVAFWCNPISGHATLYWYQQILGQGPKLLIQFQNNGVVDDSQLPKDRFSAERLKGVDSTLKIQPAKLEDSAVYLCASSPSTGYYEQFFGPGTRLTVL.

This clonotype was counted at least ten times. This chain joins TRBV20-1 and TRBJ1-2, with D possibly being TRBD1 (5 bases). This CDR3 contains 13 residues. V was shortened by 6 bases and J by 1 base, with 12 bases between the two germline ends. Germline CDR1 is DFQATT and CDR2 is SNEGSKA (reference sequence). The CDR3 spells CSATLRVNYGYTF. The CDR3 DNA reads TGCAGTGCCACCCTCAGGGTTAACTATGGCTACACCTTC.

This clonotype was counted at least ten times. The rearrangement links TRBV7-9 to TRBJ1-5, with TRBD1 matching 9 bases. Germline V gene data show CDR1 as SEHNR and CDR2 as FQNEAQ (reference sequence). This CDR3 comprises 14 residues. Losses at the gene ends were 5 bases for V and 4 bases for J; bases not matched to a gene: 3. The CDR3, as DNA: TGTGCCAGCAGCCTCGACAGGGGGAATCAGCCCCAGCATTTT. Its translation: CASSLDRGNQPQHF.

This clonotype was detected only a few times. V and J are TRBV20-1 and TRBJ2-7, with TRBD1 as a possible D gene (6 bases). The CDR3 loop spans 14 amino acids. Germline V gives CDR1 DFQATT, CDR2 SNEGSKA (reference sequence). V dropped 6 bases and J dropped 6 bases, with 21 bases sitting between them. CDR3 coding DNA: TGCAGTGCGGCACAGGGACGCGGGTGGAGCGAGCAGTACTTC. Amino acids: CSAAQGRGWSEQYF.

This clonotype was observed at least ten times. DNA of the CDR3: TGTGCCAGCTGGGGCTCGAGCTCCTACAATGAGCAGTTCTTC. This gives the protein CASWGSSSYNEQFF. The gene calls are TRBV6-6 and TRBJ2-1, with D possibly being TRBD1 (5 bases). The CDR3 runs 14 residues. Germline CDR1 MNHNY, CDR2 SVGAGI (reference sequence). Trimming removed 8 bases at V and 0 bases at J, with 11 bases between.

This clonotype was observed many times. This sequence joins TRBV27 and TRBJ2-1; possibly TRBD2 for D (6 bases). The CDR3 covers 13 residues. From germline, CDR1 is MNHEY and CDR2 SMNVEV (reference sequence). V was trimmed by 3 bases and J by 8 bases, leaving 11 bases between them. The CDR3 sequence is CASSFTWRDEQFF. DNA for the CDR3: TGTGCCAGCAGTTTTACGTGGAGGGATGAGCAGTTCTTC.

This clonotype was seen many times. The chain uses TRBV20-1 and TRBJ1-5; weak D call: TRBD1 (5 bases). The CDR3 covers 14 residues. Germline lookup yields CDR1 DFQATT and CDR2 SNEGSKA (reference sequence). V lost 0 bases to trimming and J lost 12 bases, with 18 bases between them. Here the CDR3 reads CSAREEVGTGLQHF. The CDR3 DNA is TGCAGTGCTAGAGAGGAGGTGGGAACAGGCCTCCAGCATTTT.

This clonotype was detected many times. The V and J genes are TRBV6-4 and TRBJ2-7, with a possible D match to TRBD2 (5 bases). This CDR3 is built from 13 residues. V gave up 5 bases and J gave up 7 bases, with 15 bases separating them. Germline V CDR1 and CDR2: MRHNA, SNTAGT. The CDR3 region is CASSPELGGEQYF. The CDR3 region has the DNA TGTGCCAGCAGTCCCGAACTAGGCGGGGAGCAGTACTTC.

On this clonotype: A much larger clonotype is one base distant, so this may be a read error. The chain is built from TRBV28 and TRBJ2-7; D gene unclear. The germline V gene encodes CDR1 MDHEN and CDR2 SYDVKM. Trimming left V 9 bases short and J 1 base short, with 10 bases between. This CDR3 has 12 amino acids. The CDR3 DNA reads as TGTGCCAGTGGAAGTCTATCCTACGAGCAGTACTTC. Amino acids: CASGSLSYEQYF.

In its sample, this clonotype was seen a few times. The chain uses TRBV29-1 and TRBJ2-2; 8 bases align to TRBD1. Germline V CDR1 and CDR2: SQVTM, ANQGSEA. V shed 7 bases and J 6 bases; nucleotides not matched to a gene: 7. CDR3 length: 13 residues. CDR3 DNA: TGCAGCGCGGGGACAGGAACGCCCGGGGAGCTGTTTTTT. Translation: CSAGTGTPGELFF.

In this sample, this clonotype turned up many times. This chain uses TRBV5-1 with TRBJ2-1; D remains ambiguous. Deletions cut 4 bases from V and 6 bases from J, with 5 bases between. CDR3 length: 11 residues. Germline V lookup: CDR1 SGHRS, CDR2 YFSETQ. The CDR3 DNA follows: TGCGCCAGCAGCACCAGCAATGAGCAGTTCTTC. Translation gives CASSTSNEQFF.

With respect to this clonotype: Being one base from a much bigger clone, this may be a read error. Since no conserved phenylalanine or tryptophan closes the CDR3, a read error is the likely cause. V usage is TRBV2 and J usage is TRBJ1-2; 7 nucleotides line up with TRBD1. The CDR3 has 12 residues. With 6 bases clipped from V and 4 bases from J, the junction kept 2 bases outside the gene matches. Germline CDR1 and CDR2: SNHLY and FYNNEI. The CDR3 DNA sequence: TGTGCCAGCAGACAGGGGTCCTATGGCTACACCTCC. As protein: CASRQGSYGYTS.

In this sample, this clonotype turned up many times. The CDR3 is CASSPISGMTEAFF. As DNA, the CDR3 is TGTGCCAGCAGCCCCATTAGCGGTATGACTGAAGCTTTCTTT. This rearrangement joins TRBV7-9 to TRBJ1-1; no definite D call. V lost 5 bases, J lost 5 bases, and 15 bases lay in between. Germline-derived CDR1 and CDR2 are SEHNR and FQNEAQ (reference sequence). The CDR3 has 14 amino acids.

This clonotype was counted between two and nine times. The J gene is TRBJ1-2, the V gene TRBV7-9; a possible D gene is TRBD1 (5 bases). Trimming took 6 bases from V and 3 from J, leaving 17 bases between them. The CDR3 spans 15 residues. Germline CDR1 and CDR2: SEHNR and FQNEAQ (reference sequence). DNA of the CDR3: TGTGCCAGCAGTCTTACCGGGACCGCCTACTATGGCTACACCTTC. This encodes CASSLTGTAYYGYTF.

This clonotype was seen repeatedly, ten times or more. The V and J genes are TRBV28 and TRBJ2-3; TRBD1 might be the D (6 bases). Trimming removed 8 bases at V and 5 bases at J, with 17 bases between. Germline V CDR1 and CDR2: MDHEN, SYDVKM. This CDR3 comprises 14 residues. CDR3 sequence reads: CASHEPGAEDTQYF. CDR3 nucleotides: TGTGCCAGCCACGAGCCAGGGGCGGAAGATACGCAGTATTTT.

In this sample, this clonotype turned up many times. The V gene is TRBV11-3, the J gene TRBJ2-3; 8 bases fit TRBD2. With V trimmed by 5 bases and J by 4 bases, 8 bases remained unmatched. Germline V gives CDR1 SGHNT, CDR2 YENEEA. The CDR3 consists of 15 residues. The CDR3 nucleotides read TGTGCCAGCAGCGCCAGCGGGAGTGCAGCAGATACGCAGTATTTT. As protein: CASSASGSAADTQYF. The variable domain in full, with the rest retrieved from reference TRBV11-3 and TRBJ2-3, is EAGVVQSPRYKIIEKKQPVAFWCNPISGHNTLYWYLQNLGQGPELLIRYENEEAVDDSQLPKDRFSAERLKGVDSTLKIQPAELGDSAVYLCASSASGSAADTQYFGPGTRLTVL.

The gene calls are TRBV21-1 and TRBJ1-2. TRBV21-1 is listed as a pseudogene. The CDR3 contains 14 residues. This CDR3 is CASSLDQNRAPTTF. DNA of the CDR3: TGTGCCAGCAGCCTCGATCAAAACAGGGCCCCAACCACCTTC.

The J gene is TRBJ1-1, the V gene TRBV29-1, with D maybe TRBD1 (5 bases). The CDR3 spans 13 residues. V was cut by 3 bases and J by 4 bases, with 12 bases left in between. Germline V gene data show CDR1 as SQVTM and CDR2 as ANQGSEA. The CDR3: CSVDARVGTEAFF. The DNA for the CDR3 is TGCAGCGTTGATGCCAGGGTGGGCACTGAAGCTTTCTTT.

This clonotype was recorded many times. The chain employs TRBV24-1 and TRBJ2-5, with D possibly being TRBD1 or TRBD2 (5 bases each). This CDR3 is 16 amino acids long. From germline, CDR1 is KGHDR and CDR2 SFDVKD. V lost 0 bases and J 2 bases, leaving 12 bases between the germline ends. The CDR3 DNA reads TGTGCCACCAGTGATTTGCCGGGACGTGGGCAAGAGACCCAGTACTTC. It encodes CATSDLPGRGQETQYF.

The sample holds many counts of this clonotype. The V and J genes are TRBV19 and TRBJ1-5; 10 nucleotides line up with TRBD1. The J segment lost 6 bases and the V segment lost 6 bases, leaving 8 bases of the junction unmatched. The CDR3 consists of 15 residues. CDR1 is LNHDA, CDR2 SQIVND, per germline (reference sequence). CDR3 in amino acids: CASSRDRGGTQPQHF. DNA of the CDR3: TGTGCCAGTAGCAGGGACAGGGGAGGGACTCAGCCCCAGCATTTT.

This clonotype showed up many times. The chain joins TRBV5-8 to TRBJ1-4; possibly TRBD1 for D (5 bases). Germline V lookup: CDR1 SGHTS, CDR2 YDEGEE. With 4 bases removed from V and 4 bases from J, the gap between germline ends came to 14 bases. This CDR3 comprises 15 residues. The CDR3 sequence: CASSAYRGINEKLFF. The CDR3 DNA follows: TGTGCCAGCAGCGCCTACCGGGGCATTAATGAAAAACTGTTTTTT.

This clonotype was picked up many times. The chain recombines TRBV5-1 with TRBJ2-5; the D gene is possibly TRBD1 (7 bases). V lost 4 bases, J lost 3 bases, and 10 bases lay in between. The germline V gene has CDR1 SGHRS and CDR2 YFSETQ. The CDR3 loop spans 13 amino acids. In nucleotides, the CDR3 is TGCGCCAGCAGCGGGGGGACAGAAGAGACCCAGTACTTC. Translation gives CASSGGTEETQYF. Complete variable domain (other parts from reference TRBV5-1 and TRBJ2-5): KAGVTQTPRYLIKTRGQQVTLSCSPISGHRSVSWYQQTPGQGLQFLFEYFSETQRNKGNFPGRFSGRQFSNSRSEMNVSTLELGDSALYLCASSGGTEETQYFGPGTRLLVL.

Comments on this clonotype: The conserved final phenylalanine or tryptophan is absent from the CDR3, which likely points to a read error. Because the CDR3's place on the DNA is in doubt, the DNA is left out and the CDR3 is given as listed by TCRdb. The chain combines TRBV6-1 with TRBJ1-1. Looked up from germline, CDR1 is MNHNS and CDR2 is SASEGT. The length of the CDR3 is 13 amino acids, counting both ends. CDR3 in amino acids: CASSEAVVNRALY.

This chain links TRBV18 with TRBJ2-7; the D gene is possibly TRBD1 (6 bases). CDR1 and CDR2 from the germline V gene are KGHSH and LQKENI. The CDR3 length is 14 residues. V gave up 3 bases and J gave up 3 bases, with 12 bases separating them. The CDR3 spells CASSPLGQNYEQYF. The CDR3 bases are TGTGCCAGCTCACCGCTAGGACAGAACTACGAGCAGTACTTC.

This clonotype was counted many times. This chain uses TRBV5-1 with TRBJ2-3; 13 bases agree with TRBD2. The J segment lost 5 bases and the V segment lost 2 bases, leaving 5 bases of the junction unmatched. This CDR3 has 16 residues. CDR1 and CDR2 from the germline V gene are SGHRS and YFSETQ. CDR3: CASSFGTSGDRDTQYF. DNA of the CDR3: TGCGCCAGCAGCTTCGGGACTAGCGGGGATCGAGATACGCAGTATTTT. Based on the CDR3 plus reference TRBV5-1 and TRBJ2-3, the full variable domain is KAGVTQTPRYLIKTRGQQVTLSCSPISGHRSVSWYQQTPGQGLQFLFEYFSETQRNKGNFPGRFSGRQFSNSRSEMNVSTLELGDSALYLCASSFGTSGDRDTQYFGPGTRLTVL.